The clone carrying this T cell receptor (beta chain) was recorded once. Germline-derived CDR1 and CDR2 are MDHEN and SYDVKM. V lost 6 bases and J lost 6, with 16 bases in between. This CDR3 comprises 14 residues. The sample is drawn from a study of high-grade serous ovarian cancer treatment subgroups. Study summary: Mean per sample: around 13,000 reads, about 7,500 unique TCR beta rearrangements.

Data came from immunoSEQ multiplex PCR; TCRdb stores just in-frame clones and leaves some out. The sample has about 16,000 clones; 73% are singletons. Tumor samples were obtained before definitive surgery or chemotherapy. V is TRBV28 and J is TRBJ2-3; weak D call: TRBD2 (7 bases). Source material: tumor tissue. The sequence was collected from a human donor with high-grade serous ovarian cancer. CDR3 residues: CASRDWGGGDTQYF. In nucleotides, the CDR3 is TGTGCCAGCAGGGATTGGGGGGGCGGCGATACGCAGTATTTT.